Presented here are 7 T cell receptor beta chains from one specimen sequenced in a study of blood T cells in healthy people across ages. It was with a sample-barcoded 5' primer and a J-beta primer mix that a second PCR of roughly 7 to 12 cycles was run. TCRdb re-derived calls from the 5' RACE reads in MiXCR, one entry per CDR3 protein. The sample gives hundreds of thousands of distinct CDR3 sequences, roughly 50% of which show up once; 20% to 30% is in the top ten. Sequenced input: blood. The receptors come from a man aged 40-49 years in good health.

This clonotype was found once. CDR3 bases: TGCAGTGCTACCCCGTACAGGGAGGGGACTGAGCAGTTCTTC. This translates into CSATPYREGTEQFF. The rearrangement links TRBV20-1 to TRBJ2-1; maybe TRBD2 (7 bases). This CDR3 has 14 amino acids. CDR1 and CDR2 (germline): DFQATT, SNEGSKA (reference sequence). Trimming stripped 4 bases from V and 9 bases from J, with 19 bases between.

The rearrangement links TRBV5-1 to TRBJ2-1; weak D call: TRBD1 (5 bases). The germline V gene has CDR1 SGHRS and CDR2 YFSETQ. The CDR3 is made up of 15 amino acids. Trimming removed 0 bases at V and 7 bases at J, with 14 bases between. The CDR3 is CASSLEGQGENEQFF. DNA of the CDR3: TGCGCCAGCAGCTTGGAGGGTCAGGGTGAGAATGAGCAGTTCTTC.

The V call is TRBV28, the J call TRBJ2-7; 15 bases are a match to TRBD2. The end of the DNA aligns better with TRBJ2-1, so the J call may be wrong. The length of the CDR3 is 15 residues. Germline CDR1 reads MDHEN; CDR2 reads SYDVKM. CDR3 in DNA: TGTGCCACCACCCTGAGGACTAGCGGGAGGGTTGAGCAGTTCTTC. This translates into CATTLRTSGRVEQFF.

This clonotype was seen a few times. J is TRBJ2-5 and V is TRBV5-1; D gene unclear. This CDR3 is built from 11 residues. The germline CDR1 and CDR2 sequences are SGHRS and YFSETQ. V lost 5 bases and J 3 bases, leaving 5 bases between the germline ends. The CDR3 coding sequence is TGCGCCAGCAGGGCTGAAGAGACCCAGTACTTC. Translating it yields CASRAEETQYF.

This clonotype turned up a few times. The rearrangement joins TRBV20-1 to TRBJ2-7, with D tentatively TRBD1 or TRBD2 (5 bases each). This CDR3 is 16 amino acids long. Germline V gene data show CDR1 as DFQATT and CDR2 as SNEGSKA (reference sequence). V lost 4 bases, J lost 0 bases, and 19 bases lay in between. CDR3 sequence: CSATPKGRLISYEQYF. The CDR3 region has the DNA TGCAGTGCTACACCGAAGGGGAGACTGATCTCCTACGAGCAGTACTTC.

This sequence joins TRBV7-8 and TRBJ2-5, with D tentatively TRBD1 (6 bases). Germline V gene data show CDR1 as SGHVS and CDR2 as FQNEAQ. This CDR3 region has 16 residues. Trimming shortened V by 6 bases and J by 2 bases, and 19 bases separated the two germline ends. The CDR3 spells CASSRRQDRRQETQYF. The CDR3 region has the DNA TGTGCCAGCAGTAGACGCCAGGACAGACGACAAGAGACCCAGTACTTC.

This clonotype was picked up a small number of times. The CDR3 DNA reads TGTGCCAGCAGCTTGCACTCACACCAAGAGACCCAGTACTTC. It codes for CASSLHSHQETQYF. The gene calls are TRBV5-6 and TRBJ2-5; D ambiguous. This CDR3 is 14 amino acids long. V was pared by 1 base and J by 0 bases, with 7 bases between. Germline V gene sequence: CDR1 SGHDT, CDR2 YYEEEE.